This T cell receptor beta chain was observed in a study of tumor and adjacent non-tumor tissue in lung cancer. General study points: Normal lung showed higher cumulative top 100 clone frequency than tumor.

Germline CDR1 MNHNY, CDR2 SVGAGI (reference sequence). This CDR3 has 14 residues. With respect to this clonotype: The antigen is unknown.

The template was RNA from unsorted bulk tissue. A modified ARM-PCR protocol with three rounds of nested PCR amplified TCRbeta. TCRdb analysed the multiplex PCR reads with MiXCR anew, one entry per CDR3 protein. The sample carries approximately 130,000 distinct CDR3 sequences, about 66% recorded once. V gene TRBV6-6 combines with J gene TRBJ2-7; D call uncertain. This TCR derives from a man aged 30 to 45 with non-small cell lung cancer. The specimen was lung tumor tissue. The CDR3 loop reads CVSSPARSSYEQYF. The CDR3 coding sequence is TGTGTAAGCAGCCCCGCTCGGAGCTCCTACGAGCAGTACTTC.